The 21 T cell receptor beta chains below come from one sample, sequenced in a study of blood T cell repertoires in COVID-19. The table came from immunoSEQ multiplex PCR; TCRdb's copy has only in-frame clones and leaves some out. Counted here are roughly 100,000 clones, approximately 80% occurring once; the ten biggest clones make up roughly 20%. Sample: peripheral blood. These TCRs come from a man aged 65-85 years with active or convalescent COVID-19.

V and J are TRBV5-1 and TRBJ2-7; D may be TRBD2 (6 bases). V was pared by 0 bases and J by 5 bases, with 18 bases between. This CDR3 spans 16 amino acids. Germline V gene data show CDR1 as SGHRS and CDR2 as YFSETQ. As DNA, the CDR3 is TGCGCCAGCAGCTTGGATTCTGCGGCAGGGAGGAACGAGCAGTACTTC. It yields the protein CASSLDSAAGRNEQYF.

The chain couples TRBV19 to TRBJ1-5; 11 bases are a match to TRBD1. The CDR3 runs 15 residues. V trimming: 4 bases; J trimming: 6 bases; junction bases outside the gene matches: 5. Germline values: CDR1 LNHDA, CDR2 SQIVND (reference sequence). The CDR3 DNA is TGTGCCAGTAGTAGCCGGGACAGGGGGACTCAGCCCCAGCATTTT. It is translated as CASSSRDRGTQPQHF.

The V call is TRBV19, the J call TRBJ1-2; no definite D call. Germline V CDR1 and CDR2: LNHDA, SQIVND (reference sequence). Between the trimmed V and J ends, which lost 3 bases and 3 bases, there was a span of 8 bases. The CDR3 consists of 13 residues. CDR3 sequence: CASSILLDYGYTF. The CDR3 nucleotides are TGTGCCAGTAGTATTCTACTGGACTATGGCTACACCTTC.

This chain uses TRBV10-1 with TRBJ2-3; TRBD2 agrees at 7 bases. Trimming cost V 0 bases and J 3 bases; bases outside gene matches: 9. There are 17 residues in the CDR3. The V gene's germline CDR1 is WNHNN and CDR2 SYGVQD (reference sequence). The CDR3 bases are TGCGCCAGCAGTGAGTCAGGCGGCGCTAGCGGAACAGATACGCAGTATTTT. It specifies CASSESGGASGTDTQYF.

The chain employs TRBV5-8 and TRBJ2-1; 9 bases map to TRBD2. This CDR3 spans 16 amino acids. V gave up 4 bases and J gave up 0 bases; unmatched junction bases: 5. Germline V gives CDR1 SGHTS, CDR2 YDEGEE. The CDR3, as DNA: TGTGCCAGCAGCACCTCTAGCGGGGTCTCCTACAATGAGCAGTTCTTC. Its protein is CASSTSSGVSYNEQFF.

This sequence joins TRBV5-6 and TRBJ1-2; 9 nucleotides agree with TRBD1. The CDR3 is made up of 13 amino acids. Trimming took 3 bases from V and 7 from J; bases not matched to a gene: 4. Germline CDR1 and CDR2: SGHDT and YYEEEE. CDR3 amino acids: CASSWGQGGGYTF. Written as DNA, the CDR3 is TGTGCCAGCAGCTGGGGACAGGGAGGTGGCTACACCTTC.

The chain combines TRBV9 with TRBJ1-5; tentative D call: TRBD1 (6 bases). V shed 4 bases and J shed 4 bases, with 9 bases lying between them. Germline CDR1 reads SGDLS; CDR2 reads YYNGEE. This CDR3 is 13 amino acids long. DNA of the CDR3: TGTGCCAGCAGCCTTGACAGGAATCAGCCCCAGCATTTT. This codes for CASSLDRNQPQHF.

This clone has more than one count but fewer than ten. The chain is built from TRBV30 and TRBJ1-2; 7 nucleotides line up with TRBD1. The CDR3 has 17 residues. Per the germline V gene, CDR1 is GTSNPN and CDR2 is SVGIG (reference sequence). The trim removed 3 bases at V and 2 bases at J, leaving 15 bases unmatched. The CDR3 nucleotides are TGTGCCTGGAGGGGTTCGGTACAGGGACAGAAAAACTATGGCTACACCTTC. Translation gives CAWRGSVQGQKNYGYTF. Supplemented by reference TRBV30 and TRBJ1-2, the full variable domain reads SQTIHQWPATLVQPVGSPLSLECTVEGTSNPNLYWYRQAAGRGLQLLFYSVGIGQISSEVPQNLSASRPQDRQFILSSKKLLLSDSGFYLCAWRGSVQGQKNYGYTFGSGTRLTVV.

In its sample, this clone was seen once. The genes are TRBV10-3 and TRBJ1-2; maybe TRBD1 (5 bases). V lost 9 bases and J lost 2, with 13 bases in between. Germline assignment: CDR1 ENHRY and CDR2 SYGVKD. This CDR3 comprises 13 residues. CDR3 nucleotide sequence: TGTGCCATGGGGGGTAGGCGAAACTATGGCTACACCTTC. Protein product: CAMGGRRNYGYTF.

The rearrangement joins TRBV2 to TRBJ1-2; 9 bases are a match to TRBD1. CDR1 and CDR2 (germline): SNHLY, FYNNEI. The CDR3 has 15 amino acids. J lost 4 bases, V lost 5 bases, and 8 bases had no gene match. CDR3 loop: CASSWAQGASYGYTF. The DNA for the CDR3 is TGTGCCAGCAGTTGGGCACAGGGGGCCTCCTATGGCTACACCTTC.

As for this clone: Other DNA variants within this sample encode the same CDR3. DNA of the CDR3: TGTGCCAGCAGTTTCCGTAACTATGGCTACACCTTC. It encodes CASSFRNYGYTF. This chain links TRBV28 with TRBJ1-2, with D hard to call. The CDR3 has 12 amino acids. V shed 3 bases and J shed 1 base, with 3 bases lying between them. Germline loops: CDR1 MDHEN, CDR2 SYDVKM.

The chain carries TRBV7-8 and TRBJ2-7; 8 nucleotides line up with TRBD2. Germline-derived CDR1 and CDR2 are SGHVS and FQNEAQ. The CDR3 sequence is 15 residues long. Unmatched junction bases numbered 6, after V lost 5 bases and J lost 0 bases. Written as DNA, the CDR3 is TGTGCCAGCAGCACCAGAGCGGGGGACTCCTACGAGCAGTACTTC. This encodes CASSTRAGDSYEQYF.

The chain couples TRBV11-2 to TRBJ2-3, with D maybe TRBD1 (6 bases). The CDR3 totals 15 residues. Germline loops: CDR1 SGHAT, CDR2 FQNNGV. Deletions cut 1 base from V and 2 bases from J, with 10 bases between. CDR3 nucleotide sequence: TGTGCCAGCAGCTTAGGGGGACATCCCACAGATACGCAGTATTTT. Translation: CASSLGGHPTDTQYF.

This chain uses TRBV21-1 with TRBJ1-4; no DNA check was done on the table's D call, TRBD1. TRBV21-1 is a pseudogene locus. CDR3 length equals 14 residues. CDR3 nucleotides: TGTGCCAGCAGCAGGACAGGGTGGGAAGAAAAACTGTTTTTT. This codes for CASSRTGWEEKLFF.

The chain carries TRBV7-3 and TRBJ2-3; 7 bases are shared with TRBD2. The J segment lost 2 bases and the V segment lost 5 bases, leaving 10 bases of the junction unmatched. This CDR3 is built from 16 residues. CDR1 is SGHTA and CDR2 is FQGTGA in the germline V gene. CDR3 in amino acids: CASSPALAANTDTQYF. CDR3 DNA sequence: TGTGCCAGCAGCCCAGCCCTAGCGGCCAACACAGATACGCAGTATTTT.

This chain joins TRBV25-1 and TRBJ2-6, with a possible D match to TRBD1 (6 bases). Germline loops: CDR1 MGHDK, CDR2 SYGVNS. V shed 5 bases and J shed 2 bases, with 10 bases lying between them. CDR3 length equals 15 residues. The DNA for the CDR3 is TGTGCCAGCAGTCCCGACAGGACTGGGGCCAACGTCCTGACTTTC. The encoded protein is CASSPDRTGANVLTF.

This chain connects TRBV10-3 to TRBJ2-2, with TRBD1 as a possible D gene (5 bases). The germline V gene encodes CDR1 ENHRY and CDR2 SYGVKD. V shed 2 bases and J shed 5 bases, with 9 bases lying between them. This CDR3 has 14 amino acids. The CDR3 nucleotides read TGTGCCATCAGTGAGGCAGGGAAGACCGGGGAGCTGTTTTTT. Amino acids: CAISEAGKTGELFF.

The chain joins TRBV6-1 to TRBJ1-2; D gene ambiguous. Germline CDR1 MNHNS, CDR2 SASEGT. The CDR3 is 15 residues long. With 0 bases removed from V and 2 bases from J, the gap between germline ends came to 10 bases. The CDR3 protein is CASSEAFGRNYGYTF. Here the CDR3 DNA reads TGTGCCAGCAGTGAAGCGTTCGGTCGGAACTATGGCTACACCTTC.

The chain combines TRBV5-1 with TRBJ1-2, with a weak D call TRBD1 (5 bases). V dropped 4 bases and J dropped 4 bases, with 14 bases sitting between them. The germline gives CDR1 SGHRS, CDR2 YFSETQ. The CDR3 is 14 amino acids. In DNA, the CDR3 is TGCGCCAGCAGCCCTGGGGCCGGGCTCTATGGCTACACCTTC. Translation: CASSPGAGLYGYTF.

The chain carries TRBV19 and TRBJ1-5, with no clear D. The CDR3 is made up of 13 amino acids. Germline CDR1 and CDR2: LNHDA and SQIVND (reference sequence). V lost 5 bases and J lost 7, with 12 bases in between. Here the CDR3 reads CASSYVREQPQHF. CDR3 bases: TGTGCCAGTAGTTACGTACGGGAGCAGCCCCAGCATTTT.

This clone was seen just once. This rearrangement joins TRBV6-5 to TRBJ2-7, with TRBD2 identical over 7 bases. After removal of 7 bases from V and 0 bases from J, the junction contained 6 bases not matched to a gene. Germline values: CDR1 MNHEY, CDR2 SVGAGI. The CDR3 totals 14 residues. CDR3 sequence (DNA): TGTGCCAGCATGTGGGACTATCTCTCCTACGAGCAGTACTTC. It specifies CASMWDYLSYEQYF.